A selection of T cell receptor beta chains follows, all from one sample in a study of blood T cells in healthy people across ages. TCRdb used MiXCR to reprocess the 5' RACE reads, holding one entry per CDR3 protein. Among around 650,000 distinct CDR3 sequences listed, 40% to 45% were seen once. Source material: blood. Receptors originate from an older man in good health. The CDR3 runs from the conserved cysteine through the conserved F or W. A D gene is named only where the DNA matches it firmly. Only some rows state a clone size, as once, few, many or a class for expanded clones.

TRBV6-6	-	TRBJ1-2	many	TGTGCCAGCAGTTCCGAGATGGGTTATGGCTACACCTTC	CASSSEMGYGYTF
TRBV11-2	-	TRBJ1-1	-	TGTGCCAGCAGCCCGAATGGGGGGGTCCCCGTAGCTTTCTTT	CASSPNGGVPVAFF
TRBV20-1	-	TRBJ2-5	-	TGCAGTGCTAGAGATCTGGGGGTGTATGGTTACAATGAGCAGTACTTC	CSARDLGVYGYNEQYF
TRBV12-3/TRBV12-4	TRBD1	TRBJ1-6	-	TGTGCCAGCAGCATACAGGGGGCCAGGTCACCCCTCCACTTT	CASSIQGARSPLHF
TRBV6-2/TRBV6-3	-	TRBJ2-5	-	TGTGCCAGCAGTTACTTCGGCTTCGGTGAGCAGTACTTC	CASSYFGFGEQYF
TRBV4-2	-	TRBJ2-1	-	TGTGCCAGCAGCCAAGGACTAGAGCAGTTCTTC	CASSQGLEQFF
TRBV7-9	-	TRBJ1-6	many	TGTGCCAGCAGCTTAGACGCTGCACGGTCACCCCTCCACTTT	CASSLDAARSPLHF
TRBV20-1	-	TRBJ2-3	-	TGCAGTGCGAACAGGGCGATAACAGATACGCAGTATTTT	CSANRAITDTQYF
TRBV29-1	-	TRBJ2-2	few	TGCAGCGTTCAGCTAGCGATGGCCGGGGAGCTGTTTTTT	CSVQLAMAGELFF
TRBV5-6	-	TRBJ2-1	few	TGTGCCAGCAGCTTGAGGGGGGTGGGCAATGAGCAGTTCTTC	CASSLRGVGNEQFF
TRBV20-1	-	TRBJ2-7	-	TGCAGTGCTAGACACACCTCGGGAGCGAAGGTCTACGAGCAGTACTTC	CSARHTSGAKVYEQYF
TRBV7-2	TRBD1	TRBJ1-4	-	TGTGCCAGCAGCGAGACAGCACAGGGGGAAAAACTGTTTTTT	CASSETAQGEKLFF
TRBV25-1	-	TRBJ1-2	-	TGTGCCAGCAGTGTAACAGGGACTAACTATGGCTACACCTTC	CASSVTGTNYGYTF
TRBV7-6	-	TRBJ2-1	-	TGTGCCAGCAGCTTAGCACCCCAGCACGGGAATGAGCAGTTCTTC	CASSLAPQHGNEQFF
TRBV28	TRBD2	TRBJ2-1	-	TGTGCCGGCAGTACGACTAGCGGGAGTGCGTACAATGAGCAGTTCTTC	CAGSTTSGSAYNEQFF
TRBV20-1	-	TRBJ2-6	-	TGCAGTGCTAGATCTGTCAGCCTCTCTGGGGCCAACGTCCTGACTTTC	CSARSVSLSGANVLTF
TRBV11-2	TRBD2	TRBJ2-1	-	TGTGCCAGCAGCCATTGGACTAGCGGGAAAGAGCAGTTCTTC	CASSHWTSGKEQFF
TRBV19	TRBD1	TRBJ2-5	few	TGTGCCAGTAGTATGGCCAGGGGGCCCGAAGAGACCCAGTACTTC	CASSMARGPEETQYF
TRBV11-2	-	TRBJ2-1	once	TGTGCCAGCAGCTTAGATCTCCGCAGAACCCTGTCGAATGAGCAGTTCTTC	CASSLDLRRTLSNEQFF
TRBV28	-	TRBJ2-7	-	TGTGCCAGCAGCCCAAATGGTCGGGGAGAGCAGTACTTC	CASSPNGRGEQYF
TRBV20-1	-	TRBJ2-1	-	TGCAGTGCCGGTAGCCTACTCTACTCCTACAATGAGCAGTTCTTC	CSAGSLLYSYNEQFF
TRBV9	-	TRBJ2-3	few	TGTGCCAGCAGCGTAAATGTCGGACTTGGCACAGATACGCAGTATTTT	CASSVNVGLGTDTQYF
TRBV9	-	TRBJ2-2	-	TGTGCCAGCAGCGTTAGCCCCAGCACCGGGGAGCTGTTTTTT	CASSVSPSTGELFF
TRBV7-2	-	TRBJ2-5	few	TGTGCCAGCAGCTTAGAACTAGTCCCCAGGTACTTC	CASSLELVPRYF
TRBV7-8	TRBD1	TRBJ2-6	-	TGTGCCAGCAGCCAGGGACAGGGGGCGGGTGGGGCCAACGTCCTGACTTTC	CASSQGQGAGGANVLTF
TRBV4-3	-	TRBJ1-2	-	TGCGCCAGCAGCCAAGGTGCCCACTATGGCTACACCTTC	CASSQGAHYGYTF
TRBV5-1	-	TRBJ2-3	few	TGCGCCAGCAGCTTCCAGCGGGATACGCAGTATTTT	CASSFQRDTQYF
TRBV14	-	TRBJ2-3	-	TGTGCCAGCAGCCGACGACCGAGCACAGATACGCAGTATTTT	CASSRRPSTDTQYF
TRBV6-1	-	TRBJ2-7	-	TGTGCCAGCAGGGATCTGACGAAAACGGCTCTCGAGCAGTACTTC	CASRDLTKTALEQYF
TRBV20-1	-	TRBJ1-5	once	TGCAGTGCTAGAGATCGACGGGGGGGCAATCAGCCCCAGCATTTT	CSARDRRGGNQPQHF
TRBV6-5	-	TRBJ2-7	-	TGTGCCAGCAGTTACTCGTCTGGGCGGGTCTACGAGCAGTACTTC	CASSYSSGRVYEQYF
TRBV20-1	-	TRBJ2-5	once	TGCAGTGCTAGTCGGTCTCCCGACCAAGATCCCCAGTACTTC	CSASRSPDQDPQYF
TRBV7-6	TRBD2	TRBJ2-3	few	TGTGCCAGCAGCCCGAGCGGGGGCACAGATACGCAGTATTTT	CASSPSGGTDTQYF
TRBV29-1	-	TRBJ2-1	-	TGCAGCGTTGAATTTAGGAATGAGCAGTTCTTC	CSVEFRNEQFF
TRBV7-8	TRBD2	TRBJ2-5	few	TGTGCCAGCAGCTTCGTAGCGGGGGGACAAGAGACCCAGTACTTC	CASSFVAGGQETQYF
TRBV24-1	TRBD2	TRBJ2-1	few	TGTGCCACCAGCTCGGTAGCGGGAGTTCGCGAGCAGTTCTTC	CATSSVAGVREQFF
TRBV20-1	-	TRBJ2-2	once	TGCAGTGCGACCCAGGGGACGTTTCAAACCGGGGAGCTGTTTTTT	CSATQGTFQTGELFF
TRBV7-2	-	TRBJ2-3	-	TGTGCCAGCAGCTTATCAGGCAAAGGAACGCAGTATTTT	CASSLSGKGTQYF
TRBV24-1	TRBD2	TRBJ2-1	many	TGTGCCACCAGTGACCCGCCCGGGGCAAGCGGGGGTCATGAGCAGTTCTTC	CATSDPPGASGGHEQFF
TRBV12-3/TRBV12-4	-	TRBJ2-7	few	TGTGCCAGCAGTCAACAATGGGAGCAGTACTTC	CASSQQWEQYF
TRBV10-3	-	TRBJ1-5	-	TGTGCCATACAATTCGGACAGAGCAATCAGCCCCAGCATTTT	CAIQFGQSNQPQHF
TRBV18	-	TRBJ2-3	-	TGTGCCAGCCAAACCGGCGGGACAGATACGCAGTATTTT	CASQTGGTDTQYF
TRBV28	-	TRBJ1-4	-	TGTGCCAGCAGCCCCGTCTCCAGGGCAAGCAATGAAAAACTGTTTTTT	CASSPVSRASNEKLFF
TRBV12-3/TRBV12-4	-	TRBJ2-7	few	TGTGCCAGCACCTCCTCGGGGAGCGTCTACAATGAGCAGTACTTC	CASTSSGSVYNEQYF
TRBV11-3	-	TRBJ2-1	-	TGTGCCAGCAGTCCCCGGGGGGCAGGAACCTACAATGAGCAGTTCTTC	CASSPRGAGTYNEQFF
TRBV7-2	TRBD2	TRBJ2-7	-	TGTGCCAGCAGCTTAGGGCGAGCGGGACGGGAGACCCGGTACTTC	CASSLGRAGRETRYF
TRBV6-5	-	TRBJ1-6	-	TGTGCCAGCAGTTACTCCTTTCAGCCTCGGAGTTCACCCCTCCACTTT	CASSYSFQPRSSPLHF
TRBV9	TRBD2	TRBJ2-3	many	TGTGCCAGCAGCGTAGCTAGCGGATACCCGACCCGTGCAGATACGCAGTATTTT	CASSVASGYPTRADTQYF
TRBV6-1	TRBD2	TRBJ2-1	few	TGTGCCAGCAGACCCCTAGCGGGAGGGTTTAGCTCCTACAATGAGCAGTTCTTC	CASRPLAGGFSSYNEQFF
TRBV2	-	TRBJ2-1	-	TGTGCCAGCAGTGGACTAAATGAGCAGTCCTTC	CASSGLNEQSF
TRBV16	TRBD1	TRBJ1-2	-	TGTGCCAGCAGCAAGGGGGCGTCCTATGGCTACACCTTC	CASSKGASYGYTF
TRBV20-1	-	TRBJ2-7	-	TGCAGTGCTACCCATACAGGAACCTACGAGCAGTACTTC	CSATHTGTYEQYF